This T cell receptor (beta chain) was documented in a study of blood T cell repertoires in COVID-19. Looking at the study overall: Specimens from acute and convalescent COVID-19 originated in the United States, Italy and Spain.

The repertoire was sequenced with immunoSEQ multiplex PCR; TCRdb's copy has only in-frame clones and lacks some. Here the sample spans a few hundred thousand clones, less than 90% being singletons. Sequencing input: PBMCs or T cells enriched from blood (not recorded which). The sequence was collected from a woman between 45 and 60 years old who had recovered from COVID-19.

This chain's CDR3 is CASTLREGGYTF. CDR3 in DNA: TGTGCCAGTACCCTTCGGGAGGGAGGCTACACCTTC. The chain has TRBV19 and TRBJ1-2; D is uncertain. Trimming removed 7 bases from V and 8 bases from J, with 14 bases in between. Looked up from germline, CDR1 is LNHDA and CDR2 is SQIVND (reference sequence). This CDR3 contains 12 residues.